The 9 T cell receptor beta chains reported below all come from one sample, sequenced in a study of cytomegalovirus exposure and HLA in healthy donors. The PCR had 60 Vbeta and 13 Jbeta primers. Profiling relied on immunoSEQ multiplex PCR, and the TCRdb table lists in-frame clones only, not all of them. The repertoire holds 310,000 or so clones, around nine tenths seen once, with 2% to 3% in the top ten. The sample was PBMCs. These TCRs come from a woman aged 18 to 35 in good health and CMV-seronegative.

This clone appeared a single time. This chain connects TRBV5-1 to TRBJ2-1; TRBD2 might be the D (5 bases). The V gene's germline CDR1 is SGHRS and CDR2 YFSETQ. The V end lost 4 bases, the J end lost 4 bases, and 15 bases lay between the germline ends. The CDR3 contains 15 residues. The CDR3 DNA reads TGCGCCAGCAGCCTCGGGGTAGGCGGGTACAATGAGCAGTTCTTC. As protein: CASSLGVGGYNEQFF. The entire variable domain, with the rest obtained from reference TRBV5-1 and TRBJ2-1, is as follows: KAGVTQTPRYLIKTRGQQVTLSCSPISGHRSVSWYQQTPGQGLQFLFEYFSETQRNKGNFPGRFSGRQFSNSRSEMNVSTLELGDSALYLCASSLGVGGYNEQFFGPGTRLTVL.

The V call is TRBV5-6, the J call TRBJ2-2; 9 bases line up with TRBD1. The CDR3 spans 16 residues. Losses at the gene ends were 4 bases for V and 7 bases for J; bases not matched to a gene: 11. Germline V gene lookup returns CDR1 SGHDT and CDR2 YYEEEE. The CDR3 DNA reads TGTGCCAGCAGCCCGGACAGGGGAATAGTGGACGGGGAGCTGTTTTTT. Translated, it gives CASSPDRGIVDGELFF.

The chain recombines TRBV7-8 with TRBJ2-3; 12 positions agree with TRBD2. With V trimmed by 2 bases and J by 3 bases, 12 bases remained unmatched. CDR1 and CDR2 from the germline V gene are SGHVS and FQNEAQ. CDR3 length: 19 amino acids. CDR3: CASSLRRLAGALGTDTQYF. CDR3 in DNA: TGTGCCAGCAGCTTACGCCGACTAGCGGGGGCGCTGGGAACAGATACGCAGTATTTT.

The rearrangement joins TRBV6-5 to TRBJ1-1; unclear D gene. Trimming shortened V by 9 bases and J by 3 bases, and 14 bases separated the two germline ends. This CDR3 spans 13 amino acids. Germline assignment: CDR1 MNHEY and CDR2 SVGAGI. CDR3 bases: TGTGCCAGTAGGACTCCCTCGGACACTGAAGCTTTCTTT. Translated, it gives CASRTPSDTEAFF.

The V gene is TRBV10-3, the J gene TRBJ2-7; 8 positions agree with TRBD1. The CDR3 covers 13 residues. CDR1 is ENHRY and CDR2 is SYGVKD in the germline V gene. V was pared by 6 bases and J by 4 bases, with 5 bases of the junction left unmatched. CDR3 sequence (DNA): TGTGCCATCAGGCAGGACAGGGAATACGAGCAGTACTTC. Amino acids: CAIRQDREYEQYF.

J is TRBJ1-1 and V is TRBV19; D perhaps matches TRBD1 (5 bases). This CDR3 has 15 amino acids. In germline, CDR1 is LNHDA, CDR2 SQIVND (reference sequence). V was trimmed by 2 bases and J by 4 bases, leaving 14 bases between them. CDR3 DNA: TGTGCCAGTAGTATATGGCGGGACCTTGCCACTGAAGCTTTCTTT. It is translated as CASSIWRDLATEAFF. Looking up the rest from reference TRBV19 and TRBJ1-1 gives the full variable domain: DGGITQSPKYLFRKEGQNVTLSCEQNLNHDAMYWYRQDPGQGLRLIYYSQIVNDFQKGDIAEGYSVSREKKESFPLTVTSAQKNPTAFYLCASSIWRDLATEAFFGQGTRLTVV.

The V call is TRBV2, the J call TRBJ2-6; weak D call: TRBD2 (7 bases). V was shortened by 5 bases and J by 7 bases, with 15 bases between the two germline ends. The length of the CDR3 is 15 residues. Germline CDR1 SNHLY, CDR2 FYNNEI. The CDR3 spells CASSQGGVSANVLTF. CDR3 DNA: TGTGCCAGCAGTCAAGGGGGGGTTTCCGCCAACGTCCTGACTTTC.

The chain combines TRBV10-3 with TRBJ1-1; possible D gene TRBD1, 6 bases. Germline-derived CDR1 and CDR2 are ENHRY and SYGVKD. This CDR3 contains 14 residues. Deletions cut 3 bases from V and 1 base from J, with 9 bases between. The CDR3 region has the DNA TGTGCCATCAGTGATCAGGGGTCGAACACTGAAGCTTTCTTT. Its translation: CAISDQGSNTEAFF.

This chain uses TRBV7-9 with TRBJ1-1; no clear D gene. Germline assignment: CDR1 SEHNR and CDR2 FQNEAQ (reference sequence). V lost 5 bases to trimming and J lost 4 bases, with 17 bases between them. CDR3 length equals 15 residues. The CDR3 DNA follows: TGTGCCAGCAGCCCCGAGGGTCCTCCCGGCACTGAAGCTTTCTTT. Translated: CASSPEGPPGTEAFF.